This T cell receptor (beta chain) appears in the sequencing data of a study of beta chain features in type 1 diabetes. Findings and caveats of the study: Shorter TCRB CDR3s, moderately but significantly so, were found in Type 1 diabetes patients in all four CD4+ subsets.

Expressed TCRB transcripts were sequenced, since all the RNA that had been isolated was reverse transcribed. Profiling relied on immunoSEQ multiplex PCR, and the TCRdb table lists in-frame clones only, not all of them. The table lists roughly 300,000 clones, about a tenth of them singletons. The CDR3 loop spans 13 amino acids. Unmatched junction bases numbered 0, after V lost 6 bases and J lost 5 bases. Per the germline V gene, CDR1 is ENHRY and CDR2 is SYGVKD. Of note for this clone: The antigen is not known.

Source material: central memory CD4+ T cells from blood. The V gene is TRBV10-3, the J gene TRBJ2-1, with 11 bases aligning to TRBD2. The receptor was isolated from a man under 40 with type 1 diabetes. CDR3 protein: CAIRTSGDNEQFF. CDR3 bases: TGTGCCATCAGGACTAGCGGGGACAATGAGCAGTTCTTC.